This record covers a single T cell receptor beta chain. Its antigen remains unidentified. The length of the CDR3 is 13 residues. Germline values: CDR1 SGHNT, CDR2 YYREEE (reference sequence). Researchers built TCR beta cDNA using 5'RACE template switching with UMIs. TCRdb reprocessed the 5' RACE reads and stores each CDR3 protein as one record, lacking DNA. In total, the table holds some 110,000 distinct CDR3 sequences. The sample belongs to a study of T cells expressing NK-cell markers. About the study: Most of the eight sequenced donors were HCMV-seropositive; one was seronegative.

Notes on the study in general: As a fraction of CD8+ T cells, dominant NKG2C+ clonotypes reached roughly 1.0-7.5% in six or seven donors.

This TCR derives from a woman aged 18 to 75 in good health. Material: blood T cells: a sorted CD56 or NKG2C T cell subset, CD4+ or CD8+ T cells, or bulk PBMC T cells (not recorded which). V and J are TRBV5-4 and TRBJ2-3; TCRdb calls TRBD1, which cannot be checked without DNA. The CDR3 sequence: CATGGPFTDTQYF.